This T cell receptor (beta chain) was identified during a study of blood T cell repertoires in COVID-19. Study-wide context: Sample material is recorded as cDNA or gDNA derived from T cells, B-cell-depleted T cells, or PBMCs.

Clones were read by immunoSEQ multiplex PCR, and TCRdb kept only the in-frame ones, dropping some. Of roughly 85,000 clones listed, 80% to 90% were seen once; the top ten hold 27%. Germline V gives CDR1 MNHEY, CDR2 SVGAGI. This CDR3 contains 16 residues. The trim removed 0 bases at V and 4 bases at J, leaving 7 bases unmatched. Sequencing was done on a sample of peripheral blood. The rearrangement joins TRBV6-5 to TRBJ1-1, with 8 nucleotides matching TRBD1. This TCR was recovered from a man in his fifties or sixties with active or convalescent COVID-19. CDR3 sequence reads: CASSYSSRGQGTEAFF. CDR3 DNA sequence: TGTGCCAGCAGTTACTCAAGCAGGGGGCAGGGCACTGAAGCTTTCTTT.